Each of the 19 T cell receptor beta chains below was sequenced from the same sample in a study of blood T cell repertoires in COVID-19. Repertoires were generated with immunoSEQ multiplex PCR, while TCRdb's copy carries only in-frame clones and drops some. The table includes 150,000 or so clones, roughly 80% detected once. The specimen was PBMCs or T cells enriched from blood (not recorded which). Receptors originate from a man in his fifties or sixties who had recovered from COVID-19.

V is TRBV19 and J is TRBJ2-5; 8 nucleotides align to TRBD2. This CDR3 has 13 residues. Losses at the gene ends were 6 bases for V and 3 bases for J; bases not matched to a gene: 3. CDR1 is LNHDA and CDR2 is SQIVND in the germline V gene (reference sequence). CDR3 sequence (DNA): TGTGCCAGTAGGTCGACTAGCGAAGAGACCCAGTACTTC. Amino acid sequence: CASRSTSEETQYF.

The chain combines TRBV24-1 with TRBJ2-2, with TRBD1 identical over 8 bases. Germline loops: CDR1 KGHDR, CDR2 SFDVKD. The CDR3 runs to 17 residues. Germline trimming cut 5 bases from V and 4 bases from J; bases unmatched to any gene: 11. The chain's CDR3 is CATSGTLRTGPTGELFF. CDR3 bases: TGTGCCACCAGTGGGACTCTTAGGACAGGGCCCACCGGGGAGCTGTTTTTT.

The chain has TRBV15 and TRBJ2-7, with TRBD1 matching 9 bases. Germline values: CDR1 LNHNV, CDR2 YYDKDF (reference sequence). The CDR3 spans 14 residues. Trimming took 1 base from V and 4 from J; bases not matched to a gene: 2. CDR3 bases: TGTGCCACCAGCAGAGTGGGACAGGGATACGAGCAGTACTTC. It yields the protein CATSRVGQGYEQYF.

The rearrangement joins TRBV13 to TRBJ2-5; 8 positions match TRBD2. The CDR3 sequence is 15 residues long. Germline V gene lookup returns CDR1 PRHDT and CDR2 FYEKMQ (reference sequence). With V trimmed by 2 bases and J by 5 bases, 7 bases remained unmatched. CDR3 in amino acids: CASSLYAGGRETQYF. DNA of the CDR3: TGTGCCAGCAGCTTATATGCGGGGGGTAGGGAGACCCAGTACTTC. Full variable domain (outside the CDR3, taken from reference TRBV13 and TRBJ2-5): AAGVIQSPRHLIKEKRETATLKCYPIPRHDTVYWYQQGPGQDPQFLISFYEKMQSDKGSIPDRFSAQQFSDYHSELNMSSLELGDSALYFCASSLYAGGRETQYFGPGTRLLVL.

The gene calls are TRBV10-3 and TRBJ1-1, with a tentative D call TRBD1 (6 bases). Germline V gene data show CDR1 as ENHRY and CDR2 as SYGVKD. V was shortened by 10 bases and J by 0 bases, with 9 bases between the two germline ends. CDR3 length: 12 residues. CDR3 DNA sequence: TGTGCCACAGGACAGATGAACACTGAAGCTTTCTTT. Translating gives CATGQMNTEAFF.

The V call is TRBV6-1, the J call TRBJ1-3; TRBD1 matches 7 bases. The CDR3 spans 15 residues. Trimming cost V 2 bases and J 1 base; bases outside gene matches: 2. Germline loops: CDR1 MNHNS, CDR2 SASEGT. This chain's CDR3 is CASSETGVSGNTIYF. Written as DNA, the CDR3 is TGTGCCAGCAGTGAAACAGGGGTTTCTGGAAACACCATATATTTT.

The rearrangement uses TRBV29-1 and TRBJ1-1; 9 bases agree with TRBD1. The CDR3 is 13 amino acids. V dropped 8 bases and J dropped 4; count of bases not matched to a gene: 8. Germline V gene sequence: CDR1 SQVTM, CDR2 ANQGSEA. The CDR3 DNA sequence: TGCAGCACGGGAGACAGGGGGAGCACTGAAGCTTTCTTT. Protein sequence: CSTGDRGSTEAFF.

V is TRBV24-1 and J is TRBJ2-7; tentative D call: TRBD1 (6 bases). The ends were cut back, 2 bases at V and 0 bases at J, with 13 bases in the middle. Germline assignment: CDR1 KGHDR and CDR2 SFDVKD. The CDR3 loop spans 16 amino acids. CDR3 bases: TGTGCCACCAGTGATTCGACAGGCCCCTTCTCCTACGAGCAGTACTTC. It specifies CATSDSTGPFSYEQYF.

The genes are TRBV7-9 and TRBJ1-5; perhaps TRBD1 as D (5 bases). Germline CDR1 reads SEHNR; CDR2 reads FQNEAQ (reference sequence). CDR3 length: 15 amino acids. Trimming took off 5 bases at V and 1 base at J, with 12 bases between the two ends. The chain's CDR3 is CASSAWGGSNQPQHF. Here the CDR3 DNA reads TGTGCCAGCAGCGCCTGGGGGGGAAGCAATCAGCCCCAGCATTTT.

The chain recombines TRBV15 with TRBJ2-1; 14 bases fit TRBD2. The CDR3 is 18 residues long. V lost 4 bases, J lost 6 bases, and 11 bases stayed unmatched. Germline V gene data show CDR1 as LNHNV and CDR2 as YYDKDF (reference sequence). The CDR3 protein is CATSTLLGGTSGSNEQFF. CDR3 nucleotides: TGTGCCACCAGCACACTCTTAGGGGGGACTAGCGGGAGCAATGAGCAGTTCTTC.

The chain combines TRBV13 with TRBJ2-5; TRBD2 matches at 12 bases. The germline CDR1 and CDR2 sequences are PRHDT and FYEKMQ (reference sequence). Germline trimming cut 4 bases from V and 2 bases from J; bases unmatched to any gene: 11. The CDR3 runs 18 residues. In DNA form, the CDR3 reads TGTGCCAGCAGCTCACGAACTAGCGGGGGGCTCTTTCAAGAGACCCAGTACTTC. This gives the protein CASSSRTSGGLFQETQYF.

The chain combines TRBV5-1 with TRBJ1-4; D perhaps matches TRBD1 (6 bases). The CDR3 runs to 13 residues. Germline CDR1 is SGHRS and CDR2 is YFSETQ. Trimming stripped 4 bases from V and 4 bases from J, with 8 bases between. The CDR3 reads CASSGQLNEKLFF. As DNA, the CDR3 is TGCGCCAGCAGCGGACAGCTTAATGAAAAACTGTTTTTT.

This clone was detected a few times. The chain employs TRBV5-4 and TRBJ2-3; possible D gene TRBD1, 5 bases. The CDR3 is 14 residues long. CDR1 is SGHNT and CDR2 is YYREEE in the germline V gene (reference sequence). Trimming removed 4 bases at V and 5 bases at J, with 14 bases between. CDR3 loop: CASSPATTGDTQYF. In DNA form, the CDR3 reads TGTGCCAGCAGCCCAGCTACTACAGGAGATACGCAGTATTTT. Combining the CDR3 with reference TRBV5-4 and TRBJ2-3 gives the whole variable domain ETGVTQSPTHLIKTRGQQVTLRCSSQSGHNTVSWYQQALGQGPQFIFQYYREEENGRGNFPPRFSGLQFPNYSSELNVNALELDDSALYLCASSPATTGDTQYFGPGTRLTVL.

The chain couples TRBV27 to TRBJ2-1; TRBD2 matches at 7 bases. The V gene's germline CDR1 is MNHEY and CDR2 SMNVEV (reference sequence). CDR3 length: 16 amino acids. Trimming removed 3 bases from V and 0 bases from J; junction bases left unmatched: 5. The CDR3 sequence is CASSFQRGPSYNEQFF. The CDR3 DNA reads as TGTGCCAGCAGTTTCCAGCGGGGCCCCTCCTACAATGAGCAGTTCTTC.

The V call is TRBV30, the J call TRBJ1-6, with TRBD1 as a possible D gene (6 bases). The germline CDR1 and CDR2 sequences are GTSNPN and SVGIG (reference sequence). The CDR3 extends over 12 amino acids. Trimming shortened V by 5 bases and J by 8 bases, and 10 bases separated the two germline ends. CDR3 bases: TGTGCCTGGGGGGACACGCATTCACCCCTCCACTTT. Protein product: CAWGDTHSPLHF.

CDR3 loop: CASSQDSSGSFNEQFF. The CDR3 region has the DNA TGTGCCAGCAGCCAAGATTCTAGCGGGAGTTTCAATGAGCAGTTCTTC. The chain is built from TRBV4-2 and TRBJ2-1, with 10 bases identical to TRBD2. The CDR3 spans 16 residues. V shed 0 bases and J 6 bases; nucleotides not matched to a gene: 5. CDR1 and CDR2 (germline): LGHNA, YNFKEQ.

V usage is TRBV7-2 and J usage is TRBJ2-3; the D gene is possibly TRBD1 (6 bases). CDR1 is SGHTA, CDR2 FQGNSA, per germline. Deletions cut 6 bases from V and 3 bases from J, with 13 bases between. The CDR3 sequence is 14 residues long. The CDR3, as DNA: TGTGCCAGCAGAACTGGACAGCAGACAGATACGCAGTATTTT. It is translated as CASRTGQQTDTQYF.

V usage is TRBV12-5 and J usage is TRBJ2-2; D possibly corresponds to TRBD2 (6 bases). CDR3 length: 15 residues. Germline assignment: CDR1 LGHNT and CDR2 FRNRAP. V lost 2 bases and J 0 bases, leaving 7 bases between the germline ends. This CDR3 is CASGLLAANTGELFF. CDR3 DNA: TGTGCTAGTGGTTTGTTAGCGGCGAACACCGGGGAGCTGTTTTTT.

The CDR3 sequence: CATRGGGGGLNTEAFF. The CDR3 DNA sequence: TGTGCCACCAGAGGAGGGGGCGGTGGACTGAACACTGAAGCTTTCTTT. The rearrangement joins TRBV15 to TRBJ1-1, with TRBD1 matching 7 bases. This CDR3 is 16 amino acids long. Germline V gene sequence: CDR1 LNHNV, CDR2 YYDKDF (reference sequence). Germline trimming cut 6 bases from V and 0 bases from J; bases unmatched to any gene: 10. Filled out from reference TRBV15 and TRBJ1-1, the complete variable domain reads DAMVIQNPRYQVTQFGKPVTLSCSQTLNHNVMYWYQQKSSQAPKLLFHYYDKDFNNEADTPDNFQSRRPNTSFCFLDIRSPGLGDTAMYLCATRGGGGGLNTEAFFGQGTRLTVV.